The 31 T cell receptor beta chains given below trace back to one sample, sequenced in a study of identical twins. TCRdb reprocessed the 5' RACE reads via MiXCR and lists one record per CDR3 protein. Among fewer than 900,000 distinct CDR3 sequences listed, 21% were seen once. The sample was also linked to a second study, of T cells expressing NK-cell markers.

What was sequenced was PBMCs. These receptors were obtained from a woman between 18 and 29 years old in good health.

The sample holds a few counts of this clonotype. The chain is built from TRBV7-9 and TRBJ2-6, with D unresolved. Per germline, CDR1 SEHNR and CDR2 FQNEAQ (reference sequence). V lost 4 bases, J lost 0 bases, and 7 bases lay in between. The CDR3 covers 15 residues. This CDR3 is CASSSSFSGANVLTF. For the CDR3, the DNA is TGTGCCAGCAGCTCCAGTTTCTCTGGGGCCAACGTCCTGACTTTC. The complete variable domain, with remaining parts taken from reference TRBV7-9 and TRBJ2-6, reads DTGVSQNPRHKITKRGQNVTFRCDPISEHNRLYWYRQTLGQGPEFLTYFQNEAQLEKSRLLSDRFSAERPKGSFSTLEIQRTEQGDSAMYLCASSSSFSGANVLTFGAGSRLTVL.

Only a few counts were recorded for this clonotype. The chain carries TRBV4-3 and TRBJ2-1; D is tentatively TRBD1 or TRBD2 (5 bases each). The V end was cut by 0 bases, the J end by 7 bases, with 13 bases between. Germline V CDR1 and CDR2: LGHNA, YSLEER. The CDR3 length is 15 residues. The CDR3 region has the DNA TGCGCCAGCAGCCAAGACCCATATGGGGGTAATGAGCAGTTCTTC. This gives the protein CASSQDPYGGNEQFF.

A few counts support this clonotype. The V gene is TRBV6-5, the J gene TRBJ1-2, with D possibly TRBD1 on 5 matching bases. This CDR3 has 15 residues. V was cut by 0 bases and J by 0 bases, with 8 bases left in between. CDR1 and CDR2 from the germline V gene are MNHEY and SVGAGI. CDR3 in amino acids: CASSYSRGSNYGYTF. The CDR3, as DNA: TGTGCCAGCAGTTACTCGAGGGGCTCTAACTATGGCTACACCTTC.

This clonotype has more than one count but fewer than ten. The chain couples TRBV7-2 to TRBJ2-1, with no clear D. The CDR3 contains 14 residues. Trimming cost V 2 bases and J 8 bases, with 13 bases left between them. Germline CDR1 SGHTA, CDR2 FQGNSA. The CDR3 sequence: CASSLTQARDEQFF. The CDR3 region has the DNA TGTGCCAGCAGCTTAACCCAGGCCAGAGATGAGCAGTTCTTC. Full variable domain (rest looked up from reference TRBV7-2 and TRBJ2-1): GAGVSQSPSNKVTEKGKDVELRCDPISGHTALYWYRQSLGQGLEFLIYFQGNSAPDKSGLPSDRFSAERTGGSVSTLTIQRTQQEDSAVYLCASSLTQARDEQFFGPGTRLTVL.

This chain joins TRBV27 and TRBJ2-1; 7 nucleotides match TRBD2. Per germline, CDR1 MNHEY and CDR2 SMNVEV (reference sequence). This CDR3 comprises 15 residues. V lost 4 bases and J lost 6; bases outside the gene matches: 9. The CDR3 loop is CASSSSPGRSNEQFF. In DNA form, the CDR3 reads TGTGCCAGCAGTTCATCTCCCGGGAGGTCCAATGAGCAGTTCTTC.

This clonotype has ten or more counts. The chain uses TRBV20-1 and TRBJ2-3, with 7 positions matching TRBD1. CDR1 DFQATT and CDR2 SNEGSKA come from the germline V gene (reference sequence). The CDR3 sequence is 14 residues long. With V trimmed by 8 bases and J by 7 bases, 15 bases remained unmatched. The CDR3 coding sequence is TGCAGTCCAGGCCGACAGGGTGGGGGAAATACGCAGTATTTT. It translates to CSPGRQGGGNTQYF.

This chain uses TRBV20-1 with TRBJ2-5; D possibly corresponds to TRBD1 (6 bases). CDR1 DFQATT and CDR2 SNEGSKA come from the germline V gene (reference sequence). The CDR3 has 14 amino acids. V was shortened by 6 bases and J by 5 bases, with 19 bases between the two germline ends. The CDR3: CSAPDSQREETQYF. The CDR3 region has the DNA TGCAGTGCCCCGGACAGCCAAAGGGAGGAGACCCAGTACTTC.

The chain combines TRBV10-2 with TRBJ2-6, with no clear D. The V and J ends lost 7 bases and 0 bases respectively, with 7 bases between them. Germline assignment: CDR1 WSHSY and CDR2 SAAADI. The CDR3 has 14 residues. The DNA for the CDR3 is TGCGCCAGCACCGAAAGCTCTGGGGCCAACGTCCTGACTTTC. Encoded protein: CASTESSGANVLTF.

The chain combines TRBV5-5 with TRBJ2-5; TRBD2 might be the D (6 bases). There are 14 residues in the CDR3. Deletions cut 1 base from V and 5 bases from J, with 12 bases between. From germline, CDR1 is SGHKS and CDR2 YYEKEE (reference sequence). The CDR3 is CASSLSRSGETQYF. The CDR3, as DNA: TGTGCCAGCAGCTTGTCAAGAAGCGGGGAGACCCAGTACTTC.

This clonotype was observed a few times. V gene TRBV20-1 combines with J gene TRBJ2-5; possibly TRBD1 for D (5 bases). Deletions cut 3 bases from V and 0 bases from J, with 14 bases between. Germline V gene data show CDR1 as DFQATT and CDR2 as SNEGSKA (reference sequence). The CDR3 is made up of 15 amino acids. DNA for the CDR3: TGCAGTGCTAGGGTCCCAGGGAAGGACCAAGAGACCCAGTACTTC. Encoded protein: CSARVPGKDQETQYF.

The V and J genes are TRBV7-2 and TRBJ1-5, with 7 bases aligning to TRBD1. The junction had 9 bases not matched to a gene; V was cut back by 4 bases and J by 3 bases. Germline V gene data show CDR1 as SGHTA and CDR2 as FQGNSA. The CDR3 covers 16 residues. The CDR3 sequence: CASSSAGTENNQPQHF. The CDR3, as DNA: TGTGCCAGCAGCTCCGCCGGGACAGAGAACAATCAGCCCCAGCATTTT.

V gene TRBV7-9 combines with J gene TRBJ1-5; possibly TRBD1 for D (5 bases). Germline-derived CDR1 and CDR2 are SEHNR and FQNEAQ (reference sequence). The CDR3 has 12 residues. With 5 bases removed from V and 5 bases from J, the gap between germline ends came to 7 bases. The CDR3: CASSRGDQPQHF. In nucleotides, the CDR3 is TGTGCCAGCAGCCGGGGGGATCAGCCCCAGCATTTT.

This clonotype was recorded at least ten times. The chain is built from TRBV20-1 and TRBJ2-1; unclear D gene. Trimming took 0 bases from V and 6 from J, leaving 12 bases between them. This CDR3 has 14 residues. Germline V gene sequence: CDR1 DFQATT, CDR2 SNEGSKA (reference sequence). CDR3 region: CSARDRGAVNEQFF. The CDR3 DNA reads as TGCAGTGCTAGAGACAGAGGTGCTGTCAATGAGCAGTTCTTC.

This clonotype was detected a few times. The CDR3 protein is CATTRPQGEAYEQYF. CDR3 nucleotide sequence: TGTGCCACCACCCGGCCACAGGGGGAGGCCTACGAGCAGTACTTC. This rearrangement joins TRBV6-1 to TRBJ2-7, with 8 bases identical to TRBD1. This CDR3 is 15 amino acids long. From germline, CDR1 is MNHNS and CDR2 SASEGT. Trimming cost V 10 bases and J 2 bases; bases outside gene matches: 13.

In this sample, this clonotype turned up a few times. V is TRBV5-5 and J is TRBJ1-5, with 7 bases aligning to TRBD1. The CDR3 runs to 13 residues. CDR1 is SGHKS and CDR2 is YYEKEE in the germline V gene (reference sequence). V lost 3 bases and J lost 9; bases outside the gene matches: 6. The CDR3 sequence is CASSSGGFRPQHF. The CDR3 DNA reads TGTGCCAGCAGCTCAGGGGGGTTTAGGCCCCAGCATTTT. The variable domain in full, completed from reference TRBV5-5 and TRBJ1-5, reads DAGVTQSPTHLIKTRGQQVTLRCSPISGHKSVSWYQQVLGQGPQFIFQYYEKEERGRGNFPDRFSARQFPNYSSELNVNALLLGDSALYLCASSSGGFRPQHFGDGTRLSIL.

This chain connects TRBV3-1 to TRBJ2-1; 10 nucleotides agree with TRBD2. J lost 7 bases, V lost 5 bases, and 5 bases had no gene match. Looked up from germline, CDR1 is LGHDT and CDR2 is YNNKEL (reference sequence). The CDR3 is 14 amino acids. CDR3 loop: CASSYLAGVNEQFF. The CDR3, as DNA: TGTGCCAGCAGCTACCTAGCGGGGGTGAATGAGCAGTTCTTC.

The J gene is TRBJ2-2, the V gene TRBV29-1, with 10 bases aligning to TRBD2. Trimming took 0 bases from V and 5 from J; bases not matched to a gene: 18. The CDR3 is made up of 20 amino acids. Germline CDR1 reads SQVTM; CDR2 reads ANQGSEA. For the CDR3, the DNA is TGCAGCGTTGAAGATACGGCTTTGGGGATAGCGGGAGGAAGGACCGGGGAGCTGTTTTTT. This codes for CSVEDTALGIAGGRTGELFF.

The chain employs TRBV5-1 and TRBJ1-4, with D uncertain. This CDR3 spans 15 amino acids. Germline V gene data show CDR1 as SGHRS and CDR2 as YFSETQ. V lost 4 bases and J lost 2, with 12 bases in between. The CDR3, as DNA: TGCGCCAGCAGCGGCAGGCAGGCGACTAATGAAAAACTGTTTTTT. Its translation is CASSGRQATNEKLFF. Full variable domain (outside the CDR3, taken from reference TRBV5-1 and TRBJ1-4): KAGVTQTPRYLIKTRGQQVTLSCSPISGHRSVSWYQQTPGQGLQFLFEYFSETQRNKGNFPGRFSGRQFSNSRSEMNVSTLELGDSALYLCASSGRQATNEKLFFGSGTQLSVL.

J is TRBJ2-1 and V is TRBV18; TRBD1 matches at 8 bases. Germline CDR1 and CDR2: KGHSH and LQKENI. With V trimmed by 6 bases and J by 5 bases, 15 bases remained unmatched. The CDR3 sequence is 17 residues long. This CDR3 reads CASSRSLPGGGNNEQFF. The CDR3 nucleotides are TGTGCCAGCTCGCGAAGCCTGCCAGGGGGCGGGAACAATGAGCAGTTCTTC.

This chain links TRBV7-6 with TRBJ2-5; 7 bases map to TRBD2. The CDR3 length is 15 residues. CDR1 SGHVS and CDR2 FNYEAQ come from the germline V gene. V gave up 4 bases and J gave up 4 bases; unmatched junction bases: 9. CDR3 residues: CASSSGGGLGETQYF. The CDR3 DNA sequence: TGTGCCAGCAGCTCGGGAGGAGGATTAGGAGAGACCCAGTACTTC.

This clonotype was found a few times. V and J are TRBV7-2 and TRBJ2-1; either TRBD1 or TRBD2 may supply D (6 bases each). Per germline, CDR1 SGHTA and CDR2 FQGNSA. The CDR3 contains 15 residues. Trimming removed 6 bases from V and 2 bases from J, with 14 bases in between. The CDR3 reads CASRPRGRAYNEQFF. CDR3 DNA: TGTGCCAGCAGACCCCGGGGGCGAGCCTACAATGAGCAGTTCTTC.

This chain connects TRBV3-1 to TRBJ2-5; 12 bases are shared with TRBD2. The germline V gene encodes CDR1 LGHDT and CDR2 YNNKEL (reference sequence). V gave up 0 bases and J gave up 1 base; unmatched junction bases: 6. CDR3 length equals 18 residues. The CDR3 region is CASSQEGLAGRIQETQYF. The CDR3 coding sequence is TGTGCCAGCAGCCAAGAAGGACTAGCGGGAAGAATCCAAGAGACCCAGTACTTC.

This chain connects TRBV20-1 to TRBJ2-5, with TRBD2 matching over 10 bases. The CDR3 runs to 14 residues. The germline V gene has CDR1 DFQATT and CDR2 SNEGSKA (reference sequence). V was pared by 5 bases and J by 5 bases, with 8 bases of the junction left unmatched. Here the CDR3 reads CSAPLAGRGETQYF. CDR3 nucleotide sequence: TGCAGTGCTCCACTAGCGGGGCGGGGGGAGACCCAGTACTTC.

In its sample, this clonotype was seen a few times. The V call is TRBV7-2, the J call TRBJ2-7; D call uncertain. The CDR3 runs 14 residues. Looked up from germline, CDR1 is SGHTA and CDR2 is FQGNSA. Between the trimmed V and J ends, which lost 1 base and 0 bases, there was a span of 7 bases. The CDR3 sequence is CASSLVYHSYEQYF. DNA for the CDR3: TGTGCCAGCAGCTTAGTATACCACTCCTACGAGCAGTACTTC.

The chain combines TRBV5-1 with TRBJ2-1, with 9 bases matching TRBD1. V dropped 6 bases and J dropped 2; count of bases not matched to a gene: 6. CDR1 is SGHRS, CDR2 YFSETQ, per germline. This CDR3 comprises 15 residues. In nucleotides, the CDR3 is TGCGCCAGCACGACAGGGGGAGGGCCCTACAATGAGCAGTTCTTC. The encoded protein is CASTTGGGPYNEQFF. Full variable domain (remainder filled in from reference TRBV5-1 and TRBJ2-1): KAGVTQTPRYLIKTRGQQVTLSCSPISGHRSVSWYQQTPGQGLQFLFEYFSETQRNKGNFPGRFSGRQFSNSRSEMNVSTLELGDSALYLCASTTGGGPYNEQFFGPGTRLTVL.

CDR3 residues: CASSTPQREGYEQYF. The CDR3 DNA follows: TGTGCCAGCAGCACACCCCAGCGGGAGGGCTACGAGCAGTACTTC. The chain joins TRBV7-9 to TRBJ2-7; the match to TRBD2 covers 10 bases. This CDR3 is 15 amino acids long. The trim removed 5 bases at V and 3 bases at J, leaving 7 bases unmatched. Germline V lookup: CDR1 SEHNR, CDR2 FQNEAQ (reference sequence).

Many counts were recorded for this clonotype. V gene TRBV5-6 combines with J gene TRBJ2-5; a possible D gene is TRBD2 (6 bases). Germline V gene data show CDR1 as SGHDT and CDR2 as YYEEEE. The V and J ends lost 3 bases and 2 bases respectively, with 17 bases between them. The CDR3 consists of 16 residues. The CDR3 nucleotides are TGTGCCAGCAGCTGGGAAGGAGGAGGGTTTCAAGAGACCCAGTACTTC. Translating gives CASSWEGGGFQETQYF.

The genes are TRBV6-5 and TRBJ2-1; no clear D gene. CDR1 and CDR2 from the germline V gene are MNHEY and SVGAGI. The CDR3 spans 15 residues. V was cut by 2 bases and J by 2 bases, with 10 bases left in between. As DNA, the CDR3 is TGTGCCAGCAGTTACGGGCTATTCCCCTACAATGAGCAGTTCTTC. Residues: CASSYGLFPYNEQFF.

V gene TRBV5-1 combines with J gene TRBJ2-1; possibly TRBD1 for D (5 bases). Trimming took off 2 bases at V and 1 base at J, with 10 bases between the two ends. The CDR3 is 15 amino acids. Germline loops: CDR1 SGHRS, CDR2 YFSETQ. The CDR3 coding sequence is TGCGCCAGCAGCTTCCAGGGTGGGTCCTACAATGAGCAGTTCTTC. Translation gives CASSFQGGSYNEQFF.

This chain uses TRBV5-1 with TRBJ1-2, with D hard to call. The CDR3 runs 11 residues. The germline CDR1 and CDR2 sequences are SGHRS and YFSETQ. The germline V and J ends were trimmed by 0 bases and 10 bases, with 7 bases remaining between them. CDR3 protein: CASSLGEVYTF. CDR3 bases: TGCGCCAGCAGCTTGGGGGAGGTCTACACCTTC.

The V call is TRBV4-3, the J call TRBJ2-5; TRBD2 might be the D (6 bases). V was pared by 0 bases and J by 6 bases, with 14 bases between. The CDR3 length is 15 residues. Germline-derived CDR1 and CDR2 are LGHNA and YSLEER. CDR3 sequence reads: CASSQDRTSWKTQYF. The CDR3 DNA reads TGCGCCAGCAGCCAAGATCGAACTAGCTGGAAGACCCAGTACTTC.